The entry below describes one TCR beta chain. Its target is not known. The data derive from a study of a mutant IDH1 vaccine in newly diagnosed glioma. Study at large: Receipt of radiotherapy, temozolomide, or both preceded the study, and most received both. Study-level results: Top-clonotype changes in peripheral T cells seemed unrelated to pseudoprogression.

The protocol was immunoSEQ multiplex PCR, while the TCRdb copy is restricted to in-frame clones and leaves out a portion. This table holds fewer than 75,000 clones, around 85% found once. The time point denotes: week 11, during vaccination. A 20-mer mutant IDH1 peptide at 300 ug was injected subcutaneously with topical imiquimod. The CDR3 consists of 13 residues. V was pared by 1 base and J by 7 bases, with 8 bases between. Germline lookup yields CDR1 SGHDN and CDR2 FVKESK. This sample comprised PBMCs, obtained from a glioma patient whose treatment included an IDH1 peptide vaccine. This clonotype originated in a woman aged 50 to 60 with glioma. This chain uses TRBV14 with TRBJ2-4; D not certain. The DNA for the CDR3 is TGTGCCAGCAGCCAAGTAGTCTGGAACATTCAGTACTTC. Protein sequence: CASSQVVWNIQYF.